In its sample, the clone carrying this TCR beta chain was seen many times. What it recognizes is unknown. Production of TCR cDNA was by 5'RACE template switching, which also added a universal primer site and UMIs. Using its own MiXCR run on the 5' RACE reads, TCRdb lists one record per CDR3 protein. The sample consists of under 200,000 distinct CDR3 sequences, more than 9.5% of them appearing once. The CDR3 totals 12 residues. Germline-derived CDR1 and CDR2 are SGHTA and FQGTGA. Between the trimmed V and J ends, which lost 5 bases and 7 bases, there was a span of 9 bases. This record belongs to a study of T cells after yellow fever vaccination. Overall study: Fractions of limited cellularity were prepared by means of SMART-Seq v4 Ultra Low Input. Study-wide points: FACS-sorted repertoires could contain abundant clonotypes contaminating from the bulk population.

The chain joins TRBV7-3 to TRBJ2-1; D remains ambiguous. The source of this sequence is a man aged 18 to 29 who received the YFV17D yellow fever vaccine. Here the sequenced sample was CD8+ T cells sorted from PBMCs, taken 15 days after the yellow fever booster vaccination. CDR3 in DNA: TGTGCCAGCAGCCAGCCCGGTAATGAGCAGTTCTTC. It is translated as CASSQPGNEQFF. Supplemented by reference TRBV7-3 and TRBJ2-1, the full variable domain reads GAGVSQTPSNKVTEKGKYVELRCDPISGHTALYWYRQSLGQGPEFLIYFQGTGAADDSGLPNDRFFAVRPEGSVSTLKIQRTERGDSAVYLCASSQPGNEQFFGPGTRLTVL.